The clone carrying this TCR beta chain was recorded only once. The antigen is undetermined. One end of the junction fails to match germline, which may point to a read error. This specimen belongs to a study of cytomegalovirus exposure and HLA in healthy donors. Broader study findings: Immune exposure data for these donors was limited to CMV serostatus. Certain sequence variants were highly shared and formed a cluster, and this cluster was likely a sequencing artifact. In a later analysis, an Asian-associated ancestry cluster reportedly showed fewer N-insertions than the roughly 730-donor mean. V- and J-gene trimming in TCR beta was tied to a missense DCLRE1C variant by an analysis performed later.

Germline V gene data show CDR1 as SEHNR and CDR2 as FQNEAQ (reference sequence). The CDR3 covers 16 residues. PCR amplification relied on 60 Vbeta primers (plus 13 Jbeta primers). The method was immunoSEQ multiplex PCR; TCRdb's version includes in-frame clones alone and lacks a portion of them. This table holds 150,000 to 160,000 clones, approximately 75% found once. The source of this sequence is a man younger than 35 in good health and CMV-seronegative. The V gene is TRBV7-9, the J gene TRBJ2-1, with TRBD1 identical over 7 bases. Sequencing was performed on PBMCs. This CDR3 reads CSSSSGQDISYNEQFF. CDR3 nucleotide sequence: TGTTCCAGCAGCTCCGGACAGGACATCTCCTACAATGAGCAGTTCTTC.